This T cell receptor beta chain appears in the sequencing data of a study of CD8 T cell repertoires and HIV-1 epitope variants. Study-wide context: T cells were stimulated with Twenty-five Gag and Nef peptides separately. Controls included no peptide, Ebola AY9 epitope, and a CMV, EBV, flu pool. Enriched T cells were co-cultured with equal autologous T cell-negative cells. Overall study results and limits: Under 10 TCR beta clonotypes were antigen-specific, 6 or 7 apparently recognizing autologous or escape variants.

The protocol was immunoSEQ multiplex PCR, while the TCRdb copy is restricted to in-frame clones and leaves out a portion. The profile covers about 3,100 clones, with roughly three quarters appearing a single time and 35% to 50% taken by the ten largest. The CDR3 spans 12 residues. The germline gives CDR1 SGHVS, CDR2 FQNEAQ. The V gene lost 5 bases and the J gene lost 5 bases, with 10 bases spanning the gap. In regard to this clone: Its antigen is not known.

Sequenced material: cultured CD8+ T cells derived from PBMCs. The TCR originated in a male donor with HIV. This chain joins TRBV7-8 and TRBJ2-7; D remains unclear. In DNA form, the CDR3 reads TGTGCCAGCAGCCCCCCTAACCACGAGCAGTACTTC. Protein: CASSPPNHEQYF. The whole variable domain, remainder taken from reference TRBV7-8 and TRBJ2-7, is GAGVSQSPRYKVAKRGQDVALRCDPISGHVSLFWYQQALGQGPEFLTYFQNEAQLDKSGLPSDRFFAERPEGSVSTLKIQRTQQEDSAVYLCASSPPNHEQYFGPGTRLTVT.